The 22 T cell receptor beta chains given below trace back to one sample, sequenced in a study of blood T cell repertoires in COVID-19. Assay used: immunoSEQ multiplex PCR; TCRdb lists only in-frame clones, some missing. Among about 120,000 clones listed, about 88% were seen once. Sequencing was performed on peripheral blood. The receptors stem from a man aged 50 to 59 with active COVID-19.

The J gene is TRBJ1-4, the V gene TRBV9, with 7 bases fitting TRBD1. The V segment lost 3 bases and the J segment 4 bases; nucleotides outside the gene matches: 3. This CDR3 spans 14 amino acids. Germline V lookup: CDR1 SGDLS, CDR2 YYNGEE. CDR3 loop: CASSEGQLNEKLFF. The CDR3 coding sequence is TGTGCCAGCAGCGAGGGACAGCTTAATGAAAAACTGTTTTTT.

The gene calls are TRBV2 and TRBJ2-6, with TRBD2 identical over 10 bases. The CDR3 length is 17 residues. Trimming took 7 bases from V and 0 from J; bases not matched to a gene: 6. CDR1 SNHLY and CDR2 FYNNEI come from the germline V gene. The CDR3 sequence is CASKVGLAVSGANVLTF. CDR3 DNA sequence: TGTGCCAGCAAGGTCGGACTAGCGGTCTCTGGGGCCAACGTCCTGACTTTC.

This CDR3 reads CASSLASVKETQYF. CDR3 DNA: TGCGCCAGCAGCTTGGCCTCGGTGAAAGAGACCCAGTACTTC. This chain uses TRBV5-1 with TRBJ2-5; the D is unclear. The CDR3 has 14 amino acids. The germline V and J ends were trimmed by 0 bases and 3 bases, with 9 bases remaining between them. In germline, CDR1 is SGHRS, CDR2 YFSETQ. The variable domain in full, completed from reference TRBV5-1 and TRBJ2-5, reads KAGVTQTPRYLIKTRGQQVTLSCSPISGHRSVSWYQQTPGQGLQFLFEYFSETQRNKGNFPGRFSGRQFSNSRSEMNVSTLELGDSALYLCASSLASVKETQYFGPGTRLLVL.

The V and J genes are TRBV9 and TRBJ1-2; no clear D gene. CDR3 size: 15 residues. V lost 1 base to trimming and J lost 2 bases, with 12 bases between them. Germline V gene lookup returns CDR1 SGDLS and CDR2 YYNGEE. The CDR3 DNA is TGTGCCAGCAGCGTATCCCCTGAGGTCAACTATGGCTACACCTTC. It is translated as CASSVSPEVNYGYTF.

This clone was counted between two and nine times. For the CDR3, the DNA is TGTGCCAGTACAGGGGCGGTTCTTGCAACTAATGAAAAACTGTTTTTT. This gives the protein CASTGAVLATNEKLFF. This rearrangement joins TRBV19 to TRBJ1-4; D perhaps matches TRBD1 (6 bases). The CDR3 sequence is 16 residues long. V was clipped by 7 bases and J by 0 bases, with 15 bases between them. From germline, CDR1 is LNHDA and CDR2 SQIVND (reference sequence).

V is TRBV6-2 or TRBV6-3 and J is TRBJ1-6; D is uncertain. From germline, CDR1 is MNHEY and CDR2 SVGEGT. The V end lost 4 bases, the J end lost 6 bases, and 13 bases lay between the germline ends. This CDR3 has 15 amino acids. The CDR3 nucleotides read TGTGCCAGCAGTTCAACCCCCTCCGGTAATTCACCCCTCCACTTT. Protein product: CASSSTPSGNSPLHF.

This sequence joins TRBV2 and TRBJ1-5; no reliable D call. Per the germline V gene, CDR1 is SNHLY and CDR2 is FYNNEI. This CDR3 comprises 17 residues. V lost 6 bases, J lost 0 bases, and 18 bases lay in between. DNA of the CDR3: TGTGCCAGCAGCCCGGAATTGGGGAGAAATAGCAATCAGCCCCAGCATTTT. Residues: CASSPELGRNSNQPQHF. Full variable domain (missing parts from reference TRBV2 and TRBJ1-5): EPEVTQTPSHQVTQMGQEVILRCVPISNHLYFYWYRQILGQKVEFLVSFYNNEISEKSEIFDDQFSVERPDGSNFTLKIRSTKLEDSAMYFCASSPELGRNSNQPQHFGDGTRLSIL.

This clone was detected once. The chain carries TRBV5-1 and TRBJ1-4, with TRBD1 identical over 10 bases. This CDR3 has 15 residues. Germline CDR1 and CDR2: SGHRS and YFSETQ. V shed 4 bases, J shed 5 bases, and the junction held 5 bases outside the gene matches. CDR3 amino acids: CASSRRQGANEKLFF. CDR3 DNA: TGCGCCAGCAGCCGCAGACAGGGGGCAAATGAAAAACTGTTTTTT.

The chain carries TRBV4-1 and TRBJ1-5; D might be TRBD1 (5 bases). Germline CDR1 reads MGHRA; CDR2 reads YSYEKL. The length of the CDR3 is 14 residues. V dropped 8 bases and J dropped 3 bases, with 14 bases sitting between them. CDR3 nucleotides: TGCGCCAGCTCGCAAGGAGGGACCAATCAGCCCCAGCATTTT. Translation: CASSQGGTNQPQHF.

In its sample, this clone was seen once. The chain has TRBV5-5 and TRBJ1-5; tentative D call: TRBD1 (6 bases). Germline loops: CDR1 SGHKS, CDR2 YYEKEE (reference sequence). The CDR3 has 15 amino acids. Trimming left V 0 bases short and J 4 bases short, with 11 bases between. In DNA form, the CDR3 reads TGTGCCAGCAGCTTGGTGGCAGGGGCTAATCAGCCCCAGCATTTT. Its translation is CASSLVAGANQPQHF.

The table lists this clone with a few counts. The gene calls are TRBV6-6 and TRBJ1-4, with D uncertain. V lost 6 bases to trimming and J lost 0 bases, with 8 bases between them. This CDR3 contains 14 residues. Germline CDR1 and CDR2: MNHNY and SVGAGI (reference sequence). CDR3 loop: CASRRIATNEKLFF. The CDR3 nucleotides read TGTGCCAGCAGGAGGATTGCAACTAATGAAAAACTGTTTTTT.

This chain uses TRBV11-2 with TRBJ1-1; TRBD1 aligns across 8 bases. The CDR3 extends over 17 amino acids. Germline CDR1 and CDR2: SGHAT and FQNNGV. V was pared by 4 bases and J by 0 bases, with 10 bases of the junction left unmatched. CDR3 loop: CASSSRTGSLMNTEAFF. The CDR3 nucleotides are TGTGCCAGCAGCTCCCGGACAGGGAGCTTGATGAACACTGAAGCTTTCTTT. Supplemented by reference TRBV11-2 and TRBJ1-1, the full variable domain reads EAGVAQSPRYKIIEKRQSVAFWCNPISGHATLYWYQQILGQGPKLLIQFQNNGVVDDSQLPKDRFSAERLKGVDSTLKIQPAKLEDSAVYLCASSSRTGSLMNTEAFFGQGTRLTVV.

The sample holds a few counts of this clone. V gene TRBV21-1 combines with J gene TRBJ2-1; the table gives TRBD2 as D, unverified against the DNA. TRBV21-1 is given as a pseudogene. The CDR3 extends over 15 amino acids. The CDR3 here is CASSPPDSTYNEQFF. The DNA of the CDR3 is TGTGCCAGCAGCCCGCCCGACTCGACCTACAATGAGCAGTTCTTC.

This chain links TRBV5-1 with TRBJ1-6; 8 bases align to TRBD1. The ends lost 2 bases at V and 8 bases at J; junction bases unmatched: 3. The CDR3 length is 14 residues. Germline assignment: CDR1 SGHRS and CDR2 YFSETQ. Here the CDR3 reads CASSFQGADSPLHF. As DNA, the CDR3 is TGCGCCAGCAGCTTCCAGGGGGCGGATTCACCCCTCCACTTT.

V is TRBV3-1 (or the pseudogene TRBV3-2) and J is TRBJ2-5, with 10 positions matching TRBD2. In germline, CDR1 is LGHDT, CDR2 YNNKEL (reference sequence). There are 19 residues in the CDR3. The V segment lost 4 bases and the J segment 3 bases; nucleotides outside the gene matches: 17. In nucleotides, the CDR3 is TGTGCCAGCAGCCCTACCATAGACTCGGGACTAGCGCGAAAAGAGACCCAGTACTTC. Amino acid sequence: CASSPTIDSGLARKETQYF.

The CDR3 DNA is TGCGCCAGCAGCCCCCGGGGTCTCAGGGGTGAGCAGTTCTTC. Protein: CASSPRGLRGEQFF. This chain connects TRBV5-1 to TRBJ2-1, with TRBD1 as a possible D gene (6 bases). The length of the CDR3 is 14 residues. The germline V gene has CDR1 SGHRS and CDR2 YFSETQ. Trimming stripped 4 bases from V and 9 bases from J, with 17 bases between.

The chain combines TRBV13 with TRBJ1-6, with TRBD1 matching over 10 bases. Germline V gene lookup returns CDR1 PRHDT and CDR2 FYEKMQ (reference sequence). J gave up 10 bases and V 3 bases, and 15 bases lay outside the gene matches. This CDR3 is 18 amino acids long. CDR3 sequence: CASSFAANTGTGASPLHF. CDR3 nucleotide sequence: TGTGCCAGCAGCTTCGCGGCGAATACCGGGACAGGGGCGTCACCCCTCCACTTT. The complete variable domain, with remaining parts taken from reference TRBV13 and TRBJ1-6, reads AAGVIQSPRHLIKEKRETATLKCYPIPRHDTVYWYQQGPGQDPQFLISFYEKMQSDKGSIPDRFSAQQFSDYHSELNMSSLELGDSALYFCASSFAANTGTGASPLHFGNGTRLTVT.

The rearrangement joins TRBV5-1 to TRBJ1-1; perhaps TRBD1 as D (5 bases). V dropped 0 bases and J dropped 5 bases, with 11 bases sitting between them. This CDR3 has 14 residues. In germline, CDR1 is SGHRS, CDR2 YFSETQ. The CDR3 reads CASSLAGMRTEAFF. The CDR3 nucleotides are TGCGCCAGCAGCTTGGCAGGGATGAGGACTGAAGCTTTCTTT.

V and J are TRBV11-2 and TRBJ2-2; TRBD1 matches 9 bases. The germline V gene encodes CDR1 SGHAT and CDR2 FQNNGV. V was clipped by 3 bases and J by 4 bases; unmatched bases: 3. The CDR3 loop spans 15 amino acids. The CDR3, as DNA: TGTGCCAGCAGCTTGGGGACAGGGACCACCGGGGAGCTGTTTTTT. The encoded protein is CASSLGTGTTGELFF.

V is TRBV12-3 or TRBV12-4 and J is TRBJ2-7; unclear D gene. Trimming pared 8 bases from V and 5 bases from J, leaving 13 bases between. The CDR3 is 12 amino acids. CDR3 bases: TGTGCCAGCGTATCGGTTTTACACGAGCAGTACTTC. Protein product: CASVSVLHEQYF.

V is TRBV7-9 and J is TRBJ1-5; 7 bases fit TRBD1. J was trimmed by 4 bases and V by 5 bases; bases with no gene match: 2. This CDR3 is 13 amino acids long. CDR1 SEHNR and CDR2 FQNEAQ come from the germline V gene (reference sequence). This chain's CDR3 is CASSRDSNQPQHF. The CDR3 bases are TGTGCCAGCAGCCGGGACAGTAATCAGCCCCAGCATTTT.

The V gene is TRBV2, the J gene TRBJ2-7; a weak D match, TRBD1 (5 bases). From germline, CDR1 is SNHLY and CDR2 FYNNEI. The CDR3 consists of 12 residues. Trimming shortened V by 10 bases and J by 4 bases, and 14 bases separated the two germline ends. The CDR3 protein is CATSKTGYEQYV. In DNA, the CDR3 is TGTGCCACCTCTAAAACAGGTTACGAGCAGTACGTC.